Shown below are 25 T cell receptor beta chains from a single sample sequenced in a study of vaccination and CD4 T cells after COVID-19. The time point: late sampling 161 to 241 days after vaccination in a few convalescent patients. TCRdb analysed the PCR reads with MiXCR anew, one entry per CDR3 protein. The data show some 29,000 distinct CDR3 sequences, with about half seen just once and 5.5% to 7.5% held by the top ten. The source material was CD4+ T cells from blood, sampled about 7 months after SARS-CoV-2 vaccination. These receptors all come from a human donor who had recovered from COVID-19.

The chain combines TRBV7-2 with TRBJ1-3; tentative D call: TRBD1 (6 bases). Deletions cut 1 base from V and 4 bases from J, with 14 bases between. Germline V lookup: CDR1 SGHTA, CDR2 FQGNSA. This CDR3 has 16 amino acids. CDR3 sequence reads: CASSLDPPGVGNTIYF. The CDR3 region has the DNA TGTGCCAGCAGCTTAGATCCCCCAGGGGTCGGAAACACCATATATTTT.

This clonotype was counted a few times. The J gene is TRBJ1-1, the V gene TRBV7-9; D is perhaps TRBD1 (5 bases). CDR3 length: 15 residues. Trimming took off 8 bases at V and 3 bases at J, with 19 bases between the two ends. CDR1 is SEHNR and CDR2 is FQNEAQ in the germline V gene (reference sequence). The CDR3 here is CASLAKTVKDTEAFF. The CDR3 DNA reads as TGTGCCAGCTTGGCTAAGACAGTGAAGGACACTGAAGCTTTCTTT.

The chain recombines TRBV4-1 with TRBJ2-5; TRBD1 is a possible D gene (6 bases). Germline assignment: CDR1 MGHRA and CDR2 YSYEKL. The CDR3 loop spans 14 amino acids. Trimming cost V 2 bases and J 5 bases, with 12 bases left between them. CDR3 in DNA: TGCGCCAGCAGCCAATTCAGGGGTGGTGAGACCCAGTACTTC. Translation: CASSQFRGGETQYF.

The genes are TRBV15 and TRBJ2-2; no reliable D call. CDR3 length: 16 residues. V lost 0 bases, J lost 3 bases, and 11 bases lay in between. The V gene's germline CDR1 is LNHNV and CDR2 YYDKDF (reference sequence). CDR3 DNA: TGTGCCACCAGCAGAGATCACTTCAGCTACACCGGGGAGCTGTTTTTT. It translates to CATSRDHFSYTGELFF. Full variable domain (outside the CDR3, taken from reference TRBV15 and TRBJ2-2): DAMVIQNPRYQVTQFGKPVTLSCSQTLNHNVMYWYQQKSSQAPKLLFHYYDKDFNNEADTPDNFQSRRPNTSFCFLDIRSPGLGDTAMYLCATSRDHFSYTGELFFGEGSRLTVL.

CDR3 amino acids: CASSTPQGGWTGELFF. The CDR3 bases are TGTGCCAGCAGTACCCCCCAGGGCGGATGGACCGGGGAGCTGTTTTTT. The chain joins TRBV6-1 to TRBJ2-2; possible D gene TRBD1, 5 bases. V was clipped by 5 bases and J by 5 bases, with 18 bases between them. CDR1 and CDR2 (germline): MNHNS, SASEGT. The CDR3 contains 16 residues.

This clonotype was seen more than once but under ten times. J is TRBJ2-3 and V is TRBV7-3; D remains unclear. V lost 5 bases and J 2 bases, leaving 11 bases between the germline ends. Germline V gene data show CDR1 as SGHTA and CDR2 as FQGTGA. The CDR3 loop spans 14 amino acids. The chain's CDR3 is CASSQGLHTDTQYF. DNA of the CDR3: TGTGCCAGCAGCCAAGGGCTCCACACAGATACGCAGTATTTT.

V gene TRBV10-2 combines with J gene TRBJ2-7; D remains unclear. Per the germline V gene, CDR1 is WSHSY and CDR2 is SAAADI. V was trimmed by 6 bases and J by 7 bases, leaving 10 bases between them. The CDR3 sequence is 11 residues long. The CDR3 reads CASSNSREQYF. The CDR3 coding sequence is TGCGCCAGCAGCAATAGCCGGGAGCAGTACTTC.

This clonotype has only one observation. Here the CDR3 DNA reads TGTGCCAGCAGTGTTGGACGGGTCGGCGGCGATGAGCAGTTCTTC. Translated: CASSVGRVGGDEQFF. The chain recombines TRBV6-1 with TRBJ2-1; D not certain. V lost 4 bases and J 8 bases, leaving 18 bases between the germline ends. The V gene's germline CDR1 is MNHNS and CDR2 SASEGT. This CDR3 region has 15 residues.

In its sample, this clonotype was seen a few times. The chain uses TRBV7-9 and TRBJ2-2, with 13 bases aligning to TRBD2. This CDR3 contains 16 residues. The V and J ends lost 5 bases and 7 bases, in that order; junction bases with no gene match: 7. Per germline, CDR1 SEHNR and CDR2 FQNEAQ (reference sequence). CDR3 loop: CASSPTSGRAFGELFF. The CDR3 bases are TGTGCCAGCAGCCCCACTAGCGGGAGGGCCTTCGGGGAGCTGTTTTTT.

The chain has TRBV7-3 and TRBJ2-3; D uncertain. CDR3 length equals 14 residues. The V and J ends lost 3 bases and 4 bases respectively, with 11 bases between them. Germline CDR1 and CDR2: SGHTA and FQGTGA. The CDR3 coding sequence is TGTGCCAGCAGCTTCGCGAGTCGGGCAGATACGCAGTATTTT. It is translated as CASSFASRADTQYF.

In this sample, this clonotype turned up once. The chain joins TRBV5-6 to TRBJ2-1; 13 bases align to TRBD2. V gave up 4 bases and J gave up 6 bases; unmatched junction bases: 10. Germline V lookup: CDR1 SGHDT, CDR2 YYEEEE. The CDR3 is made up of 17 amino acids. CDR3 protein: CASSVEPGLAGTNEQFF. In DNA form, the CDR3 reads TGTGCCAGCAGCGTAGAACCGGGACTAGCGGGAACCAATGAGCAGTTCTTC.

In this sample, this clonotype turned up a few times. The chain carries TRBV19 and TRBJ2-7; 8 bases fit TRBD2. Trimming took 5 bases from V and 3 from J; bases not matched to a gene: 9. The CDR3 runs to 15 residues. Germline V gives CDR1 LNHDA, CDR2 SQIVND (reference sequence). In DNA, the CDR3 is TGTGCCAGTAGTTTCGGGAGGCGGGGGGACTACGAGCAGTACTTC. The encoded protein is CASSFGRRGDYEQYF.

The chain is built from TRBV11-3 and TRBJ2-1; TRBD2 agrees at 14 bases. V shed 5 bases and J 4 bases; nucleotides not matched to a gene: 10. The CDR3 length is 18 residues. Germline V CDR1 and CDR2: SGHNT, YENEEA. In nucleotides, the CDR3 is TGTGCCAGCAGCCCAAATGGACTAGCGGGAGGAGCGTACAATGAGCAGTTCTTC. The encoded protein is CASSPNGLAGGAYNEQFF.

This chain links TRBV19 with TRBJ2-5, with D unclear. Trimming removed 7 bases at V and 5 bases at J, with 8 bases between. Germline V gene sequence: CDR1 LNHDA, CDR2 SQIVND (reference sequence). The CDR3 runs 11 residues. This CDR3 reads CASTSSETQYF. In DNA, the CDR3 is TGTGCCAGTACGTCTTCGGAGACCCAGTACTTC.

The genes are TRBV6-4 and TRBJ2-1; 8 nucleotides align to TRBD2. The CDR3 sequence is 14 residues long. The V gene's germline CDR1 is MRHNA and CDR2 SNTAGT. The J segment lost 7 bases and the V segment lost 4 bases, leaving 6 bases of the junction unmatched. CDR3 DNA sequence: TGTGCCAGCAGTGGATCGGGAGGGGGGAATGAGCAGTTCTTC. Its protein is CASSGSGGGNEQFF.

CDR3 nucleotide sequence: TGTGCCAGCAGCCGGGACGGTTACGAGCAGTACTTC. It codes for CASSRDGYEQYF. The gene calls are TRBV6-1 and TRBJ2-7, with D perhaps being TRBD1 or TRBD2 (5 bases each). The germline V gene encodes CDR1 MNHNS and CDR2 SASEGT. Trimming removed 6 bases at V and 4 bases at J, with 10 bases between. The CDR3 consists of 12 residues.

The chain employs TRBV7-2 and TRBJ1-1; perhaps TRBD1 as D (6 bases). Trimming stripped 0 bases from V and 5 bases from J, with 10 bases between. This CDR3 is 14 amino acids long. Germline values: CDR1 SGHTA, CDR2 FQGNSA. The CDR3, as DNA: TGTGCCAGCAGCTTAGCTACAGGGTGGACTGAAGCTTTCTTT. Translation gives CASSLATGWTEAFF.

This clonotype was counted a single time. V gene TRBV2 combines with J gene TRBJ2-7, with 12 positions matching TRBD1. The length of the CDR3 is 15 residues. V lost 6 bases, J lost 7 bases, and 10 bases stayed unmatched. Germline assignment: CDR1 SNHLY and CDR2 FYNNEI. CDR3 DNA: TGTGCCAGCAGCACTCAGGGACAGGGGGCGGGTGAGCAGTACTTC. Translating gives CASSTQGQGAGEQYF.

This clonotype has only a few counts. CDR3 bases: TGTGCCAGCAGCTCGGACAGAAGTTATGGCTACACCTTC. Its translation: CASSSDRSYGYTF. V and J are TRBV7-8 and TRBJ1-2; D possibly corresponds to TRBD1 (6 bases). The CDR3 consists of 13 residues. CDR1 is SGHVS and CDR2 is FQNEAQ in the germline V gene. Trimming took 4 bases from V and 5 from J, leaving 11 bases between them.

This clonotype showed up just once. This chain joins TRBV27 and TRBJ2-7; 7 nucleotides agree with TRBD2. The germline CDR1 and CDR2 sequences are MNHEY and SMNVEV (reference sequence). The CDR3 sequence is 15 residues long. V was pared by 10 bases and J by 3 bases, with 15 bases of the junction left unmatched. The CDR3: CAIPPQVLAHYEQYF. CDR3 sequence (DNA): TGTGCCATTCCGCCACAAGTACTAGCGCACTACGAGCAGTACTTC.

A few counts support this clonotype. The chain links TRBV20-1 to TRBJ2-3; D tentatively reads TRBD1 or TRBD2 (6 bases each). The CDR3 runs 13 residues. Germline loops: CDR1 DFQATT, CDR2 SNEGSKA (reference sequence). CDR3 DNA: TGCAGCTCGGGGGCTTTTAAGGCAGATACGCAGTATTTT. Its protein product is CSSGAFKADTQYF.

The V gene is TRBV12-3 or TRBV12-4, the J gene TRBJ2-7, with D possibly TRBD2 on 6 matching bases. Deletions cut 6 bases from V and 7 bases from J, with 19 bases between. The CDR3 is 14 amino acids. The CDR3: CASRGRDSTGEQYF. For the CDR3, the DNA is TGTGCCAGCAGGGGCCGGGACTCCACGGGGGAGCAGTACTTC.

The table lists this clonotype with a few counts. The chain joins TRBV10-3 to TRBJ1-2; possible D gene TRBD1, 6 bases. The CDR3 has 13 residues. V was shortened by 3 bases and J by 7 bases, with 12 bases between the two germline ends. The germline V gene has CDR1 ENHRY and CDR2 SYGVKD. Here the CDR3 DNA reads TGTGCCATCAGTGAAGAACAGGGTGTTGGCTACACCTTC. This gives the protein CAISEEQGVGYTF.

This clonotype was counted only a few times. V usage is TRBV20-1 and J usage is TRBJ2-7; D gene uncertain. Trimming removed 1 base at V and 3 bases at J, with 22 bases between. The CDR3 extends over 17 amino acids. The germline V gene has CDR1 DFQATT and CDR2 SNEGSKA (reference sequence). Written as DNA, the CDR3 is TGCAGTGCTAGAGTCTGGACCCCAAATGAGATAGACTACGAGCAGTACTTC. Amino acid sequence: CSARVWTPNEIDYEQYF.

The CDR3 DNA follows: TGCAGTGCTAGAGTCGCTGGGACGAACACTGAAGCTTTCTTT. It specifies CSARVAGTNTEAFF. This sequence joins TRBV20-1 and TRBJ1-1; possible D gene TRBD1, 5 bases. The CDR3 extends over 14 amino acids. Trimming removed 1 base at V and 1 base at J, with 10 bases between. Per germline, CDR1 DFQATT and CDR2 SNEGSKA (reference sequence).